A selection of T cell receptor beta chains follows, all from one sample in a study of beta chain features in type 1 diabetes. The protocol was immunoSEQ multiplex PCR, while the TCRdb copy is restricted to in-frame clones and leaves out a portion. The sample lists some 660,000 clones; about 14% were seen once. The sequencing sample was made of naive CD4+ T cells from blood. Source of these receptors: a man aged 18 to 29 with type 1 diabetes. Both conserved end residues are part of each CDR3. The order of the fields is J gene, clone size, D gene, V gene, CDR3 DNA, CDR3 protein. The D gene is left open where the match is weak. Clone size is shown for a subset of rows, as once, few, many or a class of expanded clone.

>TRBJ2-1|-|TRBD1|TRBV5-6
TGTGCCAGCAGCTTGAAATGGACAGGGGGATATGAGCAGTTCTTC
CASSLKWTGGYEQFF
>TRBJ2-1|few|-|TRBV5-1
TGCGCCAGCAGCTTTTCGCAGAACGTAAAAGAGCAGTTCTTC
CASSFSQNVKEQFF
>TRBJ2-3|-|-|TRBV30
TGTGCCTGGGGGGCCGGGACCCCTCGGGTCGATACGCAGTATTTT
CAWGAGTPRVDTQYF
>TRBJ1-4|few|-|TRBV4-2
TGTGCCAGCAGCCGGCTATCGGGAACTAATGAAAAACTGTTTTTT
CASSRLSGTNEKLFF
>TRBJ2-1|-|TRBD1|TRBV10-3
TGTGCCTCACAGGGGTCGGGCAATGAGCAGTTCTTC
CASQGSGNEQFF
>TRBJ1-5|-|-|TRBV30
TGTGCCTGGAAAACAGGGAGTGATCAGCCCCAGCATTTT
CAWKTGSDQPQHF
>TRBJ2-3|few|-|TRBV29-1
TGCAGCGTTGAGAAGGGTGTAAGAATGGACACGCAGTATTTT
CSVEKGVRMDTQYF
>TRBJ1-2|-|-|TRBV30
TGTGCCTGGATTCAAACAGGGAGGTATGGCTACACCTTC
CAWIQTGRYGYTF
>TRBJ1-2|few|-|TRBV30
TGTGCCTGGAGTGTACTCTTTGGAGGGGGCTACACCTTC
CAWSVLFGGGYTF
>TRBJ1-2|few|-|TRBV20-1
TGCAGTGCTAGTCCTGGCTACACCTTC
CSASPGYTF
>TRBJ1-1|-|-|TRBV29-1
TGCAGCGGACAGAGAAACACTGAAGCTTTCTTT
CSGQRNTEAFF
>TRBJ2-6|-|-|TRBV30
TGTGCCGAAGGACGGAACTCTGGGGCCAACGTCCTGACTTTC
CAEGRNSGANVLTF
>TRBJ2-2|-|TRBD1|TRBV19
TGTGCCAGTAGGAGGGGGCAGACCGGGGAGCTGTTTTTT
CASRRGQTGELFF
>TRBJ2-3|few|-|TRBV13
TGTGCCAGCAGCCCAAATCTAGGTGTTGGCACAGATACGCAGTATTTT
CASSPNLGVGTDTQYF
>TRBJ1-6|few|TRBD1|TRBV7-2
TGTGCCAGCAGCGCAGGACAGGGGCAGGTATCCCTCCACTTT
CASSAGQGQVSLHF
>TRBJ1-2|few|TRBD1|TRBV7-2
TGTGCCAGCAGCTTAGGGGGAGACAGGGCACACTATGGCTACACCTTC
CASSLGGDRAHYGYTF
>TRBJ2-7|-|-|TRBV11-2
TGTGCCAGCAGCCGGGGCCGGTACGAGCAGTACTTC
CASSRGRYEQYF
>TRBJ2-6|-|-|TRBV28
TGTGCCAGCAGTTTATACCAGGGTCCCCTGGGCGGGGCCAACGTCCTGACTTTC
CASSLYQGPLGGANVLTF
>TRBJ1-4|-|-|TRBV28
TGTGCCAGCAGCCCCCACACGACTAATGAAAAACTGTTTTTT
CASSPHTTNEKLFF
>TRBJ1-5|-|-|TRBV6-6
TGTGCCAGCAGCCAGGGTGCGGGCAATCAGCCCCAGCATTTT
CASSQGAGNQPQHF
>TRBJ2-5|few|-|TRBV6-6
TGTGCCACCCTTCAGGACCCTCCCGCCCAGTACTTC
CATLQDPPAQYF
>TRBJ2-7|few|TRBD1|TRBV7-8
TGTGCCAGCAGCTCCCCAGGGACAGGGGGCTACGAGCAGTACTTC
CASSSPGTGGYEQYF
>TRBJ2-1|-|TRBD2|TRBV5-1
TGCGCCAGCAGCGTGGCAGGACTAGCGGGAGTCGGTGAGCAGTTCTTC
CASSVAGLAGVGEQFF
>TRBJ2-3|few|-|TRBV5-4
TGTGCCAGCAGCTTACCTCCGCCACAAGATACGCAGTATTTT
CASSLPPPQDTQYF
>TRBJ1-4|few|-|TRBV29-1
TGCAGCGTCCTCAGTTCCACTAATGAAAAACTGTTTTTT
CSVLSSTNEKLFF
>TRBJ1-1|-|-|TRBV6-1
TGTGCCAGCAGTTCTCGAGAAGGATTAGTATCTAGAGCTTTCTTT
CASSSREGLVSRAFF
>TRBJ1-1|-|-|TRBV9
TGTGCCAGCAGCGTAGTCAGCCCGAACACTGAAGCTTTCTTT
CASSVVSPNTEAFF
>TRBJ2-1|few|TRBD2|TRBV7-3
TGTGCCAGCAGCTTCCTCGGGACTAGCAATGAGCAGTTCTTC
CASSFLGTSNEQFF
>TRBJ1-5|-|-|TRBV19
TGTGCCAGTACCCCACCCCGCAGGGGCAGCAATCAGCCCCAGCATTTT
CASTPPRRGSNQPQHF
>TRBJ1-5|few|-|TRBV2
TGTGCCAGCAGTGAATCGGGGGGCCCGGCTCAGCCCCAGCATTTT
CASSESGGPAQPQHF
>TRBJ2-3|few|TRBD2|TRBV2
TGTGCCAGCAGTGCGAGACTAGCGGGAGAAGCAGATACGCAGTATTTT
CASSARLAGEADTQYF
>TRBJ1-1|-|-|TRBV2
TGTGCCAGCAGTGAGCCGAACACTGAAGCTTTCTTT
CASSEPNTEAFF
>TRBJ2-2|-|-|TRBV19
TGTGCCAGTAGTATAGCCGGAGGTCAGAACACCGGGGAGCTGTTTTTT
CASSIAGGQNTGELFF
>TRBJ2-1|-|TRBD2|TRBV7-8
TGTGCCAGCAGCTTAAAGGTAGCGGGGGGGCCTGGGTCTGAGCAGTTCTTC
CASSLKVAGGPGSEQFF
>TRBJ1-2|-|-|TRBV7-3
TGTGCCAGCAGCTTAAGACCAGGGGCGGACTATGGCTACACCTTC
CASSLRPGADYGYTF
>TRBJ2-1|few|-|TRBV6-5
TGTGCCAGCAGTATCGGCGAGGGGGGTGAGCAGTTCTTC
CASSIGEGGEQFF
>TRBJ2-1|-|-|TRBV7-6
TGTGCCAGCAGCACAGCCGACAGGACAGCCTTCGAGCAGTTCTTC
CASSTADRTAFEQFF
>TRBJ1-1|few|-|TRBV30
TGTGCCTGGAGTGGCTCAAACACTGAAGCTTTCTTT
CAWSGSNTEAFF
>TRBJ2-1|once|-|TRBV4-3
TGCGCCAGCAGCCAAGAGGCGGGGAATGAGCAGTTCTTC
CASSQEAGNEQFF
>TRBJ1-2|few|-|TRBV6-5
TGTGCCAGCAGTTACAGGGAGGACTATGGCTACACCTTC
CASSYREDYGYTF
>TRBJ1-2|few|-|TRBV30
TGTGCCGCGGGGCGCTCGGGGGTTGTAGGCTACACCTTC
CAAGRSGVVGYTF
>TRBJ2-1|-|TRBD2|TRBV30
TGTGCCTGGAAAGCACTAGCGGAATACTACAATGAGCAGTTCTTC
CAWKALAEYYNEQFF
>TRBJ1-2|-|-|TRBV6-5
TGTGCCAGCAGTACCGATCGAGGGGCCAGGGGTGGCTACACCTTC
CASSTDRGARGGYTF
>TRBJ2-3|few|-|TRBV5-1
TGCGCCAGCAGCTTGGTTGGAAGGACAGATACGCAGTATTTT
CASSLVGRTDTQYF
>TRBJ2-7|few|-|TRBV5-1
TGCGCCAGCAGCTTGCAGGCGGCTGAGAGCGTGTACTTC
CASSLQAAESVYF
>TRBJ2-1|-|TRBD2|TRBV5-4
TGTGCCAGCAGCTTGGCGGGAGGAGCCCTAAATGAGCAGTTCTTC
CASSLAGGALNEQFF
>TRBJ1-1|few|-|TRBV5-1
TGCGCCAGCACCATGGGCCAGGACACTGAAGCTTTCTTT
CASTMGQDTEAFF
>TRBJ1-3|-|-|TRBV13
TGTGCCAGCAGCGCCCAGAGGTCCGCTGGAAACACCATATATTTT
CASSAQRSAGNTIYF
>TRBJ2-3|-|TRBD2|TRBV9
TGTGCCAGCAGCGTTCTAGCGGGTAGCACAGATACGCAGTATTTT
CASSVLAGSTDTQYF
>TRBJ2-3|few|TRBD2|TRBV9
TGTGCCAGCAGCGTGTCGGGAGGAACAGATACGCAGTATTTT
CASSVSGGTDTQYF
>TRBJ1-1|-|-|TRBV11-2
TGTGCCAGCAGCTTCAGGAGGGGGAACACTGAAGCTTTCTTT
CASSFRRGNTEAFF
>TRBJ2-2|few|-|TRBV2
TGTGCCAGCAGAAGACAGGCGAACACCGGGGAGCTGTTTTTT
CASRRQANTGELFF
>TRBJ1-4|-|-|TRBV14
TGTGCCAGCAGCTTTCGACAGGCCTCGGAAAAACTGTTTTTT
CASSFRQASEKLFF
>TRBJ2-3|-|-|TRBV20-1
TGCAGTGCTAGTTGGGGGGATACGCAGTATTTT
CSASWGDTQYF
>TRBJ1-1|-|-|TRBV29-1
TGCAGCATTCTCACCGTCACTGAAGCTTTCTTT
CSILTVTEAFF
>TRBJ2-5|few|-|TRBV6-6
TGTGCCAGCAGCGACGAAGGACCTTCCGCCCAAGAGACCCAGTACTTC
CASSDEGPSAQETQYF
>TRBJ2-7|few|-|TRBV20-1
TGCAGTGCCCCCGGGCCCTACGAGCAGTACTTC
CSAPGPYEQYF
>TRBJ1-1|-|-|TRBV4-2
TGTGCCAGCAGCCCGTCCAACACAGGGAAGACTGAAGCTTTCTTT
CASSPSNTGKTEAFF
>TRBJ1-1|few|TRBD1|TRBV4-3
TGCGCCAGCAGCCAAGATTTGCAGGGGGCGGAGAACACTGAAGCTTTCTTT
CASSQDLQGAENTEAFF
>TRBJ1-1|-|-|TRBV6-1
TGTGCCAGCAGCTACGAGAGGAACACTGAAGCTTTCTTT
CASSYERNTEAFF